The 26 T cell receptor beta chains given below trace back to one sample, sequenced in a study of shared clonotypes between healthy human individuals. The method was immunoSEQ multiplex PCR; TCRdb's version includes in-frame clones alone and lacks a portion of them. The repertoire consists of roughly 2.2 million clones, with roughly 92% occurring once and the leading ten covering 0.3% to 0.45%. Sequencing was performed on naive CD4+ T cells from PBMCs. Noted subset: CD45RA+ positively selected. The receptor source for this set is a young man in good health. Some clones in this sample may be carry-over from other donors' samples.

The V and J genes are TRBV9 and TRBJ2-1; 10 bases agree with TRBD2. CDR1 and CDR2 (germline): SGDLS, YYNGEE. V was clipped by 6 bases and J by 1 base; unmatched bases: 10. The CDR3 sequence is 17 residues long. The CDR3 spells CASTPGVAGGSYNEQFF. The CDR3 DNA is TGTGCCAGCACCCCTGGAGTAGCGGGAGGTTCCTACAATGAGCAGTTCTTC.

The chain carries TRBV7-3 and TRBJ2-2; 8 bases fit TRBD1. CDR1 SGHTA and CDR2 FQGTGA come from the germline V gene. V was pared by 5 bases and J by 4 bases, with 9 bases of the junction left unmatched. The CDR3 contains 16 residues. CDR3 DNA: TGTGCCAGCAGCCAGCAGGGGGCGGTTAGCACCGGGGAGCTGTTTTTT. Encoded protein: CASSQQGAVSTGELFF.

This chain uses TRBV7-9 with TRBJ1-1; D remains unclear. CDR1 and CDR2 from the germline V gene are SEHNR and FQNEAQ (reference sequence). The CDR3 totals 11 residues. V lost 1 base and J lost 6, with 3 bases in between. The CDR3 nucleotides read TGTGCCAGCAGCTTAGGCTCTGAAGCTTTCTTT. This encodes CASSLGSEAFF.

The rearrangement uses TRBV4-2 and TRBJ2-5, with TRBD1 identical over 7 bases. Germline V gives CDR1 LGHNA, CDR2 YNFKEQ. This CDR3 region has 14 residues. Losses at the gene ends were 0 bases for V and 5 bases for J; bases not matched to a gene: 3. CDR3 in amino acids: CASSQEGGRETQYF. CDR3 sequence (DNA): TGTGCCAGCAGCCAAGAAGGGGGCAGGGAGACCCAGTACTTC.

The gene calls are TRBV28 and TRBJ2-5; 9 nucleotides match TRBD2. From germline, CDR1 is MDHEN and CDR2 SYDVKM. V dropped 6 bases and J dropped 4; count of bases not matched to a gene: 12. This CDR3 has 16 amino acids. The CDR3 protein is CASSPSGRSFGETQYF. The CDR3 DNA reads as TGTGCCAGCAGCCCAAGCGGGAGGAGTTTTGGAGAGACCCAGTACTTC. Variable domain in full (rest from reference TRBV28 and TRBJ2-5): DVKVTQSSRYLVKRTGEKVFLECVQDMDHENMFWYRQDPGLGLRLIYFSYDVKMKEKGDIPEGYSVSREKKERFSLILESASTNQTSMYLCASSPSGRSFGETQYFGPGTRLLVL.

The chain couples TRBV6-4 to TRBJ2-7; weak D call: TRBD1 (6 bases). The CDR3 is 14 amino acids. Trimming pared 6 bases from V and 0 bases from J, leaving 12 bases between. Per the germline V gene, CDR1 is MRHNA and CDR2 is SNTAGT. CDR3 nucleotide sequence: TGTGCCAGCAGATCCAGGGGCCTCTCCTACGAGCAGTACTTC. This translates into CASRSRGLSYEQYF.

This clone was detected only once. The chain couples TRBV27 to TRBJ1-2, with D possibly being TRBD1 (6 bases). CDR1 MNHEY and CDR2 SMNVEV come from the germline V gene (reference sequence). The length of the CDR3 is 14 residues. The ends were cut back, 5 bases at V and 8 bases at J, with 18 bases in the middle. CDR3 nucleotides: TGTGCCAGCAGTGGAGGACAGTACTATGGAGGCTACACCTTC. Its protein is CASSGGQYYGGYTF.

This chain links TRBV19 with TRBJ1-5; the D is unclear. The CDR3 is 14 amino acids. V lost 7 bases and J lost 5, with 15 bases in between. Germline CDR1 LNHDA, CDR2 SQIVND (reference sequence). CDR3 DNA: TGTGCCAGTAAAGGGCAGGCTCACCATCAGCCCCAGCATTTT. Protein: CASKGQAHHQPQHF.

The chain carries TRBV30 and TRBJ2-7; a weak D match, TRBD1 (6 bases). CDR3 length equals 13 residues. Deletions cut 4 bases from V and 7 bases from J, with 17 bases between. The germline V gene has CDR1 GTSNPN and CDR2 SVGIG (reference sequence). The DNA of the CDR3 is TGTGCCTGGACCGGGACACCGGCAGGGGAGCAGTACTTC. The encoded protein is CAWTGTPAGEQYF.

The chain uses TRBV11-2 and TRBJ1-1, with a possible D match to TRBD1 (5 bases). Germline V gives CDR1 SGHAT, CDR2 FQNNGV. Trimming removed 5 bases at V and 2 bases at J, with 12 bases between. The CDR3 has 14 residues. CDR3: CASSVSRGNTEAFF. DNA for the CDR3: TGTGCCAGCAGCGTATCAAGGGGTAACACTGAAGCTTTCTTT.

Concerning this clone itself: A junction boundary mismatches the germline segment, possibly from a read error. Other DNA sequences from this sample encode an identical CDR3 as well. The genes are TRBV5-6 and TRBJ1-5; 9 bases fit TRBD1. The germline V gene encodes CDR1 SGHDT and CDR2 YYEEEE. The CDR3 is made up of 15 amino acids. The CDR3 sequence: CASSLGQGVSQPQHF. The CDR3 nucleotides are TGTGCCAGCAGCCTGGGACAGGGCGTGAGTCAGCCTCAGCATTTT.

DNA of the CDR3: TGTGCCATCGGCCGGGACGCTAACTCCTACGAGCAGTACTTC. Translating it yields CAIGRDANSYEQYF. V usage is TRBV10-3 and J usage is TRBJ2-7; either TRBD1 or TRBD2 may fit D (5 bases each). The germline V and J ends were trimmed by 8 bases and 0 bases, with 14 bases remaining between them. The CDR3 covers 14 residues. The germline CDR1 and CDR2 sequences are ENHRY and SYGVKD.

This sequence joins TRBV5-4 and TRBJ2-6, with a tentative D call TRBD1 (6 bases). Germline CDR1 reads SGHNT; CDR2 reads YYREEE (reference sequence). CDR3 size: 15 residues. V lost 4 bases, J lost 2 bases, and 10 bases lay in between. The CDR3 DNA sequence: TGTGCCAGCAGCCAACAGGGCACTGGGGCCAACGTCCTGACTTTC. Translating gives CASSQQGTGANVLTF.

This clone appeared a single time. This sequence joins TRBV14 and TRBJ1-1; tentative D call: TRBD1 (5 bases). The V gene's germline CDR1 is SGHDN and CDR2 FVKESK. This CDR3 has 15 residues. V was trimmed by 4 bases and J by 0 bases, leaving 12 bases between them. The CDR3 DNA is TGTGCCAGCAGCCGACCCGGGGACTTGAACACTGAAGCTTTCTTT. Amino acids: CASSRPGDLNTEAFF.

This chain joins TRBV7-6 and TRBJ2-5; TRBD2 might be the D (6 bases). V was shortened by 5 bases and J by 5 bases, with 15 bases between the two germline ends. CDR1 SGHVS and CDR2 FNYEAQ come from the germline V gene. This CDR3 is 14 amino acids long. The CDR3 region is CASSQPASAETQYF. In nucleotides, the CDR3 is TGTGCCAGCAGCCAACCCGCTAGCGCTGAGACCCAGTACTTC.

The chain combines TRBV9 with TRBJ2-1, with TRBD2 as a possible D gene (6 bases). The V and J ends lost 4 bases and 9 bases respectively, with 17 bases between them. Germline V gene lookup returns CDR1 SGDLS and CDR2 YYNGEE. The CDR3 sequence is 14 residues long. CDR3 sequence (DNA): TGTGCCAGCAGCTCCCGGGTCTTGGGGGGTGAGCAGTTCTTC. Amino acid sequence: CASSSRVLGGEQFF. Full variable domain (remainder filled in from reference TRBV9 and TRBJ2-1): DSGVTQTPKHLITATGQRVTLRCSPRSGDLSVYWYQQSLDQGLQFLIQYYNGEERAKGNILERFSAQQFPDLHSELNLSSLELGDSALYFCASSSRVLGGEQFFGPGTRLTVL.

A single count supports this clone. The J gene is TRBJ2-3, the V gene TRBV6-5, with D perhaps TRBD1 (6 bases). The V gene lost 7 bases and the J gene lost 7 bases, with 21 bases spanning the gap. CDR3 size: 15 residues. The germline V gene encodes CDR1 MNHEY and CDR2 SVGAGI. The CDR3 coding sequence is TGTGCCAGCACCGAACAGAAGGGGGTCTTAAATACGCAGTATTTT. Its protein is CASTEQKGVLNTQYF.

The gene calls are TRBV19 and TRBJ1-4, with D possibly being TRBD1 (5 bases). The CDR3 sequence is 16 residues long. V shed 3 bases and J shed 0 bases, with 11 bases lying between them. In germline, CDR1 is LNHDA, CDR2 SQIVND (reference sequence). The CDR3 here is CASSIWDPATNEKLFF. The CDR3 bases are TGTGCCAGTAGTATCTGGGACCCTGCAACTAATGAAAAACTGTTTTTT.

The V gene is TRBV4-1, the J gene TRBJ2-3; D gene ambiguous. This CDR3 has 16 residues. Germline lookup yields CDR1 MGHRA and CDR2 YSYEKL. V lost 3 bases, J lost 3 bases, and 16 bases lay in between. CDR3 sequence: CASSQFQTPGTDTQYF. The CDR3 bases are TGCGCCAGCAGCCAGTTCCAAACCCCCGGGACAGATACGCAGTATTTT.

This sequence joins TRBV15 and TRBJ2-2, with a tentative D call TRBD1 (5 bases). This CDR3 has 18 amino acids. Germline CDR1 LNHNV, CDR2 YYDKDF (reference sequence). Trimming cost V 1 base and J 1 base, with 16 bases left between them. Here the CDR3 reads CATSRAGITGVNTGELFF. The CDR3 DNA reads TGTGCCACCAGCAGAGCTGGGATTACAGGAGTGAACACCGGGGAGCTGTTTTTT.

The chain links TRBV7-2 to TRBJ1-1; TRBD1 matches 7 bases. The germline gives CDR1 SGHTA, CDR2 FQGNSA. CDR3 length: 15 amino acids. Losses at the gene ends were 8 bases for V and 3 bases for J; bases not matched to a gene: 12. The CDR3 here is CASQPLGQAHTEAFF. The DNA for the CDR3 is TGTGCCAGCCAACCACTCGGACAGGCGCACACTGAAGCTTTCTTT.

The chain couples TRBV5-1 to TRBJ2-7; 7 bases match TRBD2. Germline-derived CDR1 and CDR2 are SGHRS and YFSETQ. This CDR3 spans 16 amino acids. The V and J ends lost 0 bases and 0 bases, in that order; junction bases with no gene match: 6. The CDR3 DNA reads TGCGCCAGCAGCTTGGCCGGTCTAGCGGACTCCTACGAGCAGTACTTC. It is translated as CASSLAGLADSYEQYF.

The chain is built from TRBV19 and TRBJ2-2, with a weak D call TRBD1 (6 bases). The CDR3 is 14 residues long. V gave up 6 bases and J gave up 6 bases, with 14 bases separating them. CDR1 is LNHDA and CDR2 is SQIVND in the germline V gene (reference sequence). The CDR3 sequence is CASRSQGRAGELFF. The CDR3 DNA follows: TGTGCCAGTAGAAGTCAGGGGCGGGCCGGGGAGCTGTTTTTT.

V usage is TRBV7-8 and J usage is TRBJ2-7; no definite D call. Trimming shortened V by 5 bases and J by 0 bases, and 8 bases separated the two germline ends. Germline values: CDR1 SGHVS, CDR2 FQNEAQ. The CDR3 sequence is 13 residues long. The CDR3 here is CASSTGRSYEQYF. In DNA form, the CDR3 reads TGTGCCAGCAGCACCGGACGCTCCTACGAGCAGTACTTC.

The rearrangement uses TRBV6-6 and TRBJ2-1; D gene ambiguous. CDR3 length: 15 residues. Trimming pared 5 bases from V and 0 bases from J, leaving 11 bases between. Germline values: CDR1 MNHNY, CDR2 SVGAGI (reference sequence). The CDR3 sequence: CASSLQRISYNEQFF. CDR3 bases: TGTGCCAGCAGTCTACAGAGAATCTCCTACAATGAGCAGTTCTTC.

The V call is TRBV6-1, the J call TRBJ2-5; 8 bases line up with TRBD2. V gave up 6 bases and J gave up 7 bases; unmatched junction bases: 10. The CDR3 is 14 amino acids. The germline V gene encodes CDR1 MNHNS and CDR2 SASEGT. CDR3 protein: CASRPAGGEGTQYF. The CDR3 DNA follows: TGTGCCAGCAGGCCGGCCGGGGGGGAGGGGACCCAGTACTTC.